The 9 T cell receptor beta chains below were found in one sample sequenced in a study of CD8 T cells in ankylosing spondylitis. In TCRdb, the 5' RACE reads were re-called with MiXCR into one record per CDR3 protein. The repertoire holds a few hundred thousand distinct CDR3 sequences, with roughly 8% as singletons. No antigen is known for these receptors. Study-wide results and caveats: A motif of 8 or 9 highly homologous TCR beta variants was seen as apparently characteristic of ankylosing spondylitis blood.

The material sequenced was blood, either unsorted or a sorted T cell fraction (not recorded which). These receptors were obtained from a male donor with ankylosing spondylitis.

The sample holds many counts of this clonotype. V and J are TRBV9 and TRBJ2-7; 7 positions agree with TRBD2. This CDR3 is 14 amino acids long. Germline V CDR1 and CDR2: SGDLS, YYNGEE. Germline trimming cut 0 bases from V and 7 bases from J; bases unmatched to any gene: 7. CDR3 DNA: TGTGCCAGCAGCGTAGTGGCGGGAGCCCTGGAGCAGTACTTC. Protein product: CASSVVAGALEQYF. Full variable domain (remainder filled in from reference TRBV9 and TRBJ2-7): DSGVTQTPKHLITATGQRVTLRCSPRSGDLSVYWYQQSLDQGLQFLIQYYNGEERAKGNILERFSAQQFPDLHSELNLSSLELGDSALYFCASSVVAGALEQYFGPGTRLTVT.

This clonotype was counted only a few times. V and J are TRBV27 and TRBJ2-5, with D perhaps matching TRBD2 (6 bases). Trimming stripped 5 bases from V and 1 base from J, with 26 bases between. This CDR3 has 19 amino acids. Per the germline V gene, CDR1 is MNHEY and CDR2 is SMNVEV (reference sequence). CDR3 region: CASSLSGTQVPSAQETQYF. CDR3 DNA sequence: TGTGCCAGCAGTCTCTCCGGGACCCAAGTCCCTAGCGCCCAAGAGACCCAGTACTTC.

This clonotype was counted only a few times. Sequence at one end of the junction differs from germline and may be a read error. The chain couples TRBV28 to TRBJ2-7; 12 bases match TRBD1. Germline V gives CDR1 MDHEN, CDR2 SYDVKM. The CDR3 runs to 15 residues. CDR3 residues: CASSFEPGQGAVGIF. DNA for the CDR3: TGTGCCAGCAGTTTTGAGCCGGGACAGGGGGCAGTGGGGATCTTC.

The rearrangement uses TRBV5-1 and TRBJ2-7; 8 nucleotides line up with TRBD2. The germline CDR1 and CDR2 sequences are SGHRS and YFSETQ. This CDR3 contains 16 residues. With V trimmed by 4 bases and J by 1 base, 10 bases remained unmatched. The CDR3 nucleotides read TGCGCCAGCAGCCCGAACCGAGCGGGAGTTTCCTACGAGCAGTACTTC. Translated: CASSPNRAGVSYEQYF.

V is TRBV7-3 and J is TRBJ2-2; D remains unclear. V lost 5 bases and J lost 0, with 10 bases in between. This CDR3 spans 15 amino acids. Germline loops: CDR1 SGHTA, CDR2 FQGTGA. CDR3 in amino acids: CASSHGYSNTGELFF. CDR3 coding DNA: TGTGCCAGCAGCCACGGGTATTCGAACACCGGGGAGCTGTTTTTT.

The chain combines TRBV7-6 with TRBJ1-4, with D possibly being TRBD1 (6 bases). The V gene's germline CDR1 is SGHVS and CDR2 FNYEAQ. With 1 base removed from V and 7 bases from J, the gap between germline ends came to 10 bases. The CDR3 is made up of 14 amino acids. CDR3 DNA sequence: TGTGCCAGCAGCTTAGTTGCAGGGGTTGAAAAACTGTTTTTT. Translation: CASSLVAGVEKLFF.

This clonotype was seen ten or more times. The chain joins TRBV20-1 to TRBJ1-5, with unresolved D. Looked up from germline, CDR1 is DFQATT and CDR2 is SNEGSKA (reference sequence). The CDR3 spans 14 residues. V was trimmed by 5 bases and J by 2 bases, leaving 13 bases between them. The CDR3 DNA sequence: TGCAGTGCTTTGGTCCTGGACGGCAATCAGCCCCAGCATTTT. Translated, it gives CSALVLDGNQPQHF.

The CDR3 spells CASSLVAGQGTYEQYF. The CDR3 DNA follows: TGTGCCAGCAGCTTAGTAGCGGGACAGGGCACCTACGAGCAGTACTTC. The genes are TRBV7-2 and TRBJ2-7; maybe TRBD1 (9 bases). The CDR3 has 16 residues. Trimming pared 1 base from V and 2 bases from J, leaving 15 bases between. Germline assignment: CDR1 SGHTA and CDR2 FQGNSA.

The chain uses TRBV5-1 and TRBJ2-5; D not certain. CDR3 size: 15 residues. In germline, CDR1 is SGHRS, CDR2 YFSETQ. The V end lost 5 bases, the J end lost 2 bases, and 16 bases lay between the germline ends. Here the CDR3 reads CASSQTVRVQETQYF. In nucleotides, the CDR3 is TGCGCCAGCAGTCAGACCGTCCGAGTTCAAGAGACCCAGTACTTC. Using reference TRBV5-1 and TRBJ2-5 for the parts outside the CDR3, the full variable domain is KAGVTQTPRYLIKTRGQQVTLSCSPISGHRSVSWYQQTPGQGLQFLFEYFSETQRNKGNFPGRFSGRQFSNSRSEMNVSTLELGDSALYLCASSQTVRVQETQYFGPGTRLLVL.